Presented here are 5 T cell receptor beta chains from one specimen sequenced in a study of CD8+CD57+ T cells in acquired aplastic anemia. TCR beta VDJ and CDR3 profiling used genomic DNA as template. TCRdb analysed the reads with MiXCR anew, one entry per CDR3 protein. The data hold 200,000 or so distinct CDR3 sequences, with 50% to 75% observed a single time. Sequencing was done on a sample of sorted CD4+, CD8+, or CD8+CD57+ T cells (not recorded which) from PBMCs. The source of these receptors is a human donor with severe aplastic anemia or a healthy control (not recorded which).

This clonotype appeared a few times. The genes are TRBV10-3 and TRBJ1-2, with D unresolved. Deletions cut 3 bases from V and 2 bases from J, with 4 bases between. Germline V CDR1 and CDR2: ENHRY, SYGVKD. The CDR3 extends over 12 amino acids. Written as DNA, the CDR3 is TGTGCCATCAGTGACGGAAACTATGGCTACACCTTC. Protein product: CAISDGNYGYTF.

The chain carries TRBV20-1 and TRBJ2-1; D unclear. The germline gives CDR1 DFQATT, CDR2 SNEGSKA (reference sequence). Trimming cost V 3 bases and J 2 bases, with 8 bases left between them. CDR3 length: 13 amino acids. The CDR3 loop is CSARTLTYNEQFF. The CDR3 region has the DNA TGCAGTGCTAGGACACTCACCTACAATGAGCAGTTCTTC.

This chain joins TRBV7-2 and TRBJ1-1; TRBD1 matches 8 bases. The J segment lost 5 bases and the V segment lost 2 bases, leaving 7 bases of the junction unmatched. The length of the CDR3 is 15 residues. Germline CDR1 SGHTA, CDR2 FQGNSA. The CDR3 DNA reads TGTGCCAGCAGCTTAACACAGGGGGTGCGGACTGAAGCTTTCTTT. Amino acid sequence: CASSLTQGVRTEAFF.

This clonotype has at least ten counts. Lacking the conserved final phenylalanine or tryptophan, this CDR3 likely reflects a read error. The limits of the CDR3 on the DNA are not certain, so only TCRdb's listed CDR3 is given. The chain joins TRBV5-8 to TRBJ2-3; the table calls TRBD2, which could not be checked here. Counting both end residues, the CDR3 totals 8 amino acids. CDR1 is SGHTS, CDR2 YDEGEE, per germline. CDR3 amino acids: CASSPTSY.

The CDR3: CSARDVGGRNTGELFF. In DNA, the CDR3 is TGCAGTGCTAGAGATGTTGGCGGGAGGAACACCGGGGAGCTGTTTTTT. This chain uses TRBV20-1 with TRBJ2-2, with 7 positions matching TRBD2. The V segment lost 0 bases and the J segment 1 base; nucleotides outside the gene matches: 5. The CDR3 totals 16 residues. Per the germline V gene, CDR1 is DFQATT and CDR2 is SNEGSKA (reference sequence).